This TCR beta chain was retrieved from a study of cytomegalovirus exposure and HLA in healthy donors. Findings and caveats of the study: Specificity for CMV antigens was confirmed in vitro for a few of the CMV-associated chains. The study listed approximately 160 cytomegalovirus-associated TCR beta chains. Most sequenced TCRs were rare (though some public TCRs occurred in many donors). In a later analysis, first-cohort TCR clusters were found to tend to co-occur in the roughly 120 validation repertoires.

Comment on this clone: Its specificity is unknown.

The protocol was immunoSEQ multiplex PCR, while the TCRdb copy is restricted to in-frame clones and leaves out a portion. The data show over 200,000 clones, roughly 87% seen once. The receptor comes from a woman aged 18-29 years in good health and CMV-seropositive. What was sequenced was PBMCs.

The CDR3 nucleotides are TGTGCCAGCAGTCTCAGACACCCCAGGTGGGACGAGCAGTACTTC. Protein sequence: CASSLRHPRWDEQYF. The rearrangement joins TRBV27 to TRBJ2-7; D is unresolved. Trimming removed 5 bases at V and 5 bases at J, with 19 bases between. The CDR3 contains 15 residues. The germline gives CDR1 MNHEY, CDR2 SMNVEV (reference sequence).